These 25 T cell receptor beta chains were all obtained from the same sample, sequenced in a study of shared clonotypes between healthy human individuals. Terminally differentiated effector memory CD45RA+ cells were excluded by CCR7 positive selection of CD45RO-negative cells. TCRdb's table, derived via immunoSEQ multiplex PCR, lists solely in-frame clones and lacks some. The table has over 2,000,000 clones, approximately 92% seen once. Sequencing used naive CD8+ T cells from PBMCs. These receptors all stem from a young man in good health. Some clones in this sample may be carry-over from other donors' samples.

As concerns this clone: At the DNA level, this CDR3 is encoded by other sequences in the same sample as well. This chain links TRBV11-2 with TRBJ2-7; D is undetermined. This CDR3 is built from 13 residues. V was clipped by 1 base and J by 2 bases, with 6 bases between them. Germline CDR1 and CDR2: SGHAT and FQNNGV. CDR3 loop: CASSLGAAYEQYF. Written as DNA, the CDR3 is TGTGCCAGCAGCTTAGGGGCCGCCTACGAGCAGTACTTC.

V gene TRBV10-3 combines with J gene TRBJ2-7; 7 bases fit TRBD2. The germline V gene has CDR1 ENHRY and CDR2 SYGVKD. With 10 bases clipped from V and 5 bases from J, the junction kept 17 bases outside the gene matches. The CDR3 has 15 residues. The CDR3 is CATGTSGKFIHEQYF. The CDR3 region has the DNA TGTGCCACTGGCACAAGCGGGAAGTTTATACACGAGCAGTACTTC.

The chain is built from TRBV19 and TRBJ1-4; D is ambiguous. The CDR3 spans 13 residues. With 5 bases removed from V and 8 bases from J, the gap between germline ends came to 12 bases. CDR1 and CDR2 from the germline V gene are LNHDA and SQIVND (reference sequence). CDR3 coding DNA: TGTGCCAGTAGTGGGCGCCCGGGGGAAAAACTGTTTTTT. Protein product: CASSGRPGEKLFF. The whole variable domain, remainder taken from reference TRBV19 and TRBJ1-4, is DGGITQSPKYLFRKEGQNVTLSCEQNLNHDAMYWYRQDPGQGLRLIYYSQIVNDFQKGDIAEGYSVSREKKESFPLTVTSAQKNPTAFYLCASSGRPGEKLFFGSGTQLSVL.

The chain uses TRBV7-3 and TRBJ2-3, with D possibly TRBD2 on 5 matching bases. This CDR3 region has 15 residues. The germline V and J ends were trimmed by 1 base and 4 bases, with 12 bases remaining between them. CDR1 SGHTA and CDR2 FQGTGA come from the germline V gene. The CDR3 DNA sequence: TGTGCCAGCAGCTTAAGTGGGTCAGCGGCAGATACGCAGTATTTT. It is translated as CASSLSGSAADTQYF.

The chain employs TRBV13 and TRBJ2-1; 8 nucleotides line up with TRBD2. The ends lost 4 bases at V and 3 bases at J; junction bases unmatched: 5. The germline CDR1 and CDR2 sequences are PRHDT and FYEKMQ (reference sequence). The CDR3 consists of 15 residues. The CDR3 protein is CASSSKREHYNEQFF. The CDR3 DNA reads TGTGCCAGCAGCTCAAAGCGGGAGCACTACAATGAGCAGTTCTTC.

DNA of the CDR3: TGTGCCTGGAGGGGACCCTTTCGAGAGTACACCTTC. This codes for CAWRGPFREYTF. The rearrangement uses TRBV30 and TRBJ1-2; a weak D match, TRBD1 (5 bases). The CDR3 covers 12 residues. V was cut by 3 bases and J by 11 bases, with 16 bases left in between. Germline V gene sequence: CDR1 GTSNPN, CDR2 SVGIG (reference sequence). Supplemented by reference TRBV30 and TRBJ1-2, the full variable domain reads SQTIHQWPATLVQPVGSPLSLECTVEGTSNPNLYWYRQAAGRGLQLLFYSVGIGQISSEVPQNLSASRPQDRQFILSSKKLLLSDSGFYLCAWRGPFREYTFGSGTRLTVV.

This sequence joins TRBV7-2 and TRBJ2-2, with D possibly matching TRBD1 (6 bases). Trimming removed 5 bases from V and 2 bases from J, with 15 bases in between. The CDR3 consists of 16 residues. Germline CDR1 SGHTA, CDR2 FQGNSA. CDR3 nucleotide sequence: TGTGCCAGCAGCGGGATGGGGACACCTAACACCGGGGAGCTGTTTTTT. This gives the protein CASSGMGTPNTGELFF.

This clone has just a few counts. This chain connects TRBV25-1 to TRBJ2-2, with D possibly being TRBD1 (5 bases). V lost 9 bases and J 1 base, leaving 9 bases between the germline ends. The CDR3 extends over 13 amino acids. Germline-derived CDR1 and CDR2 are MGHDK and SYGVNS. CDR3 nucleotides: TGTGCCAGTAATACAGGGAACACCGGGGAGCTGTTTTTT. Residues: CASNTGNTGELFF. The full variable domain, completed using reference TRBV25-1 and TRBJ2-2, is EADIYQTPRYLVIGTGKKITLECSQTMGHDKMYWYQQDPGMELHLIHYSYGVNSTEKGDLSSESTVSRIRTEHFPLTLESARPSHTSQYLCASNTGNTGELFFGEGSRLTVL.

The sample holds a few counts of this clone. The V gene is TRBV4-1, the J gene TRBJ1-2, with 8 bases matching TRBD1. Per the germline V gene, CDR1 is MGHRA and CDR2 is YSYEKL. Trimming at V came to 5 bases and at J to 3 bases, leaving 5 bases not matched to a gene. The length of the CDR3 is 14 residues. The CDR3 loop is CASSSPGGDYGYTF. The CDR3 DNA is TGCGCCAGCAGCTCACCAGGGGGCGACTATGGCTACACCTTC.

The chain carries TRBV28 and TRBJ1-1, with D uncertain. The V and J ends lost 6 bases and 3 bases respectively, with 17 bases between them. The CDR3 has 15 residues. Germline CDR1 reads MDHEN; CDR2 reads SYDVKM. In nucleotides, the CDR3 is TGTGCCAGCAGACCAACCTCCGGAGGGTACACTGAAGCTTTCTTT. Translating it yields CASRPTSGGYTEAFF. The full variable domain, in which reference TRBV28 and TRBJ1-1 provide the parts outside the CDR3, is DVKVTQSSRYLVKRTGEKVFLECVQDMDHENMFWYRQDPGLGLRLIYFSYDVKMKEKGDIPEGYSVSREKKERFSLILESASTNQTSMYLCASRPTSGGYTEAFFGQGTRLTVV.

V usage is TRBV28 and J usage is TRBJ2-5; D may be TRBD1 or TRBD2 (5 bases each). Trimming shortened V by 8 bases and J by 7 bases, and 20 bases separated the two germline ends. The length of the CDR3 is 14 residues. Germline V gene data show CDR1 as MDHEN and CDR2 as SYDVKM. CDR3 in amino acids: CASGPGRPSGTQYF. CDR3 coding DNA: TGTGCCAGCGGACCGGGACGCCCCTCAGGGACCCAGTACTTC.

The rearrangement joins TRBV29-1 to TRBJ1-1; 9 bases fit TRBD1. Germline V gene data show CDR1 as SQVTM and CDR2 as ANQGSEA. The CDR3 covers 12 residues. V lost 5 bases to trimming and J lost 7 bases; unmatched junction nucleotides: 5. CDR3: CSVWGQGIEAFF. The CDR3 DNA reads as TGCAGCGTTTGGGGACAGGGAATTGAAGCTTTCTTT.

On this clone: Other DNA sequences in the same sample also yield this CDR3. The genes are TRBV27 and TRBJ2-7; the D is unclear. V was cut by 2 bases and J by 0 bases, with 11 bases left in between. This CDR3 has 15 amino acids. Germline lookup yields CDR1 MNHEY and CDR2 SMNVEV (reference sequence). The CDR3 region is CASSLTGLSSYEQYF. In DNA, the CDR3 is TGTGCCAGCAGTTTAACCGGGTTGAGCTCCTACGAGCAGTACTTC.

The genes are TRBV4-1 and TRBJ2-1; possible D gene TRBD2, 6 bases. The CDR3 consists of 14 residues. The V end was cut by 4 bases, the J end by 10 bases, with 17 bases between. Germline assignment: CDR1 MGHRA and CDR2 YSYEKL. This chain's CDR3 is CASSPAPGEVEQFF. CDR3 DNA: TGCGCCAGCAGCCCCGCTCCGGGGGAGGTGGAGCAGTTCTTC.

This chain connects TRBV5-6 to TRBJ2-3, with 9 nucleotides matching TRBD2. This CDR3 region has 15 residues. The trim removed 1 base at V and 4 bases at J, leaving 4 bases unmatched. Germline CDR1 and CDR2: SGHDT and YYEEEE. CDR3 sequence reads: CASSLSSGKPDTQYF. For the CDR3, the DNA is TGTGCCAGCAGCTTGTCTAGCGGGAAACCAGATACGCAGTATTTT.

The rearrangement links TRBV7-6 to TRBJ2-1; D gene unclear. CDR3 size: 15 residues. Looked up from germline, CDR1 is SGHVS and CDR2 is FNYEAQ. V lost 4 bases, J lost 0 bases, and 10 bases lay in between. The CDR3 region is CASSSRSSSYNEQFF. The CDR3 region has the DNA TGTGCCAGCAGCTCCAGGTCTTCCTCCTACAATGAGCAGTTCTTC.

This clone was observed a single time. The gene calls are TRBV5-4 and TRBJ2-7, with TRBD1 identical over 11 bases. The CDR3 covers 16 residues. Unmatched junction bases numbered 6, after V lost 1 base and J lost 3 bases. CDR1 SGHNT and CDR2 YYREEE come from the germline V gene (reference sequence). The DNA of the CDR3 is TGTGCCAGCAGCTTGCCCAGGACAGGGGGCTTCTACGAGCAGTACTTC. It yields the protein CASSLPRTGGFYEQYF.

This chain joins TRBV7-9 and TRBJ1-3, with D uncertain. This CDR3 is 12 amino acids long. The V gene lost 6 bases and the J gene lost 8 bases, with 11 bases spanning the gap. CDR1 is SEHNR, CDR2 FQNEAQ, per germline (reference sequence). DNA of the CDR3: TGTGCCAGCAGGAAAGGGTGGGACACCATATATTTT. Amino acids: CASRKGWDTIYF. Complete variable domain (other parts from reference TRBV7-9 and TRBJ1-3): DTGVSQNPRHKITKRGQNVTFRCDPISEHNRLYWYRQTLGQGPEFLTYFQNEAQLEKSRLLSDRFSAERPKGSFSTLEIQRTEQGDSAMYLCASRKGWDTIYFGEGSWLTVV.

The rearrangement links TRBV11-2 to TRBJ2-7; D not certain. The CDR3 covers 16 residues. In germline, CDR1 is SGHAT, CDR2 FQNNGV. Trimming pared 5 bases from V and 2 bases from J, leaving 19 bases between. CDR3 residues: CASSPPRLGKAYEQYF. In nucleotides, the CDR3 is TGTGCCAGCAGCCCCCCGAGGTTAGGAAAAGCCTACGAGCAGTACTTC.

Concerning this clone itself: This same CDR3 is encoded by further DNA sequences in the sample. The rearrangement links TRBV4-1 to TRBJ2-7, with D hard to call. CDR1 MGHRA and CDR2 YSYEKL come from the germline V gene. Trimming removed 2 bases at V and 3 bases at J, with 8 bases between. The CDR3 loop spans 13 amino acids. The CDR3 here is CASSQLASYEQYF. The CDR3 DNA follows: TGCGCCAGCAGCCAATTAGCAAGCTACGAGCAGTACTTC.

The chain joins TRBV27 to TRBJ2-7; the D is unclear. Germline V gene data show CDR1 as MNHEY and CDR2 as SMNVEV (reference sequence). CDR3 length: 14 residues. V was cut by 8 bases and J by 3 bases, with 17 bases left in between. The CDR3, as DNA: TGTGCCAGCTGCCCGGTTGAGGTGGACTACGAGCAGTACTTC. Amino acid sequence: CASCPVEVDYEQYF.

This chain joins TRBV19 and TRBJ1-1; D may be TRBD1 (5 bases). This CDR3 is built from 15 residues. Germline CDR1 and CDR2: LNHDA and SQIVND (reference sequence). The V end was cut by 3 bases, the J end by 4 bases, with 15 bases between. CDR3 DNA sequence: TGTGCCAGTAGTATGGCAGGGCTCGGGGGCACTGAAGCTTTCTTT. It translates to CASSMAGLGGTEAFF.

The chain employs TRBV7-9 and TRBJ1-4, with TRBD1 as a possible D gene (5 bases). This CDR3 region has 15 residues. V lost 1 base and J lost 6, with 12 bases in between. Germline V gives CDR1 SEHNR, CDR2 FQNEAQ (reference sequence). The CDR3 DNA sequence: TGTGCCAGCAGCTTAGTAACGGGGGGACATGAAAAACTGTTTTTT. This gives the protein CASSLVTGGHEKLFF.

Concerning this clone: Other DNA sequences of this sample code for an identical CDR3. The chain employs TRBV29-1 and TRBJ1-1; no reliable D call. Trimming removed 4 bases at V and 3 bases at J, with 3 bases between. Per the germline V gene, CDR1 is SQVTM and CDR2 is ANQGSEA. This CDR3 spans 10 amino acids. The CDR3 sequence: CSVADTEAFF. Written as DNA, the CDR3 is TGCAGCGTTGCAGACACTGAAGCTTTCTTT.

The chain recombines TRBV9 with TRBJ1-3, with a tentative D call TRBD1 (5 bases). The V and J ends lost 0 bases and 0 bases respectively, with 16 bases between them. CDR3 length equals 18 residues. The germline gives CDR1 SGDLS, CDR2 YYNGEE. The CDR3 sequence: CASSVEGHSISSGNTIYF. The CDR3 nucleotides read TGTGCCAGCAGCGTAGAAGGACATTCTATCAGCTCTGGAAACACCATATATTTT.